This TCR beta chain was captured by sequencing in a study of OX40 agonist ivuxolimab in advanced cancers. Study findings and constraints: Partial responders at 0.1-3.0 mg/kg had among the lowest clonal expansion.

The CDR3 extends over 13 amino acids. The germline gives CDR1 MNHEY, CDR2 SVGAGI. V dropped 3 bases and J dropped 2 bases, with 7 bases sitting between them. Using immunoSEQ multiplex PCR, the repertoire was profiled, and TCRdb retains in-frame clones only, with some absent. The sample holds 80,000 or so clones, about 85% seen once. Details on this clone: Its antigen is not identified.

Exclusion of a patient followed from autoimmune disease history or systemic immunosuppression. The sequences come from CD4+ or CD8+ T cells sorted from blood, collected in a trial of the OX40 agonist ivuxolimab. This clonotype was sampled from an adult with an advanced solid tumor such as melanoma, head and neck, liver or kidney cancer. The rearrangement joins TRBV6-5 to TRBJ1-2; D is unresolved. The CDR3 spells CASSYPDNYGYTF. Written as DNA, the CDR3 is TGTGCCAGCAGTTATCCGGACAACTATGGCTACACCTTC.